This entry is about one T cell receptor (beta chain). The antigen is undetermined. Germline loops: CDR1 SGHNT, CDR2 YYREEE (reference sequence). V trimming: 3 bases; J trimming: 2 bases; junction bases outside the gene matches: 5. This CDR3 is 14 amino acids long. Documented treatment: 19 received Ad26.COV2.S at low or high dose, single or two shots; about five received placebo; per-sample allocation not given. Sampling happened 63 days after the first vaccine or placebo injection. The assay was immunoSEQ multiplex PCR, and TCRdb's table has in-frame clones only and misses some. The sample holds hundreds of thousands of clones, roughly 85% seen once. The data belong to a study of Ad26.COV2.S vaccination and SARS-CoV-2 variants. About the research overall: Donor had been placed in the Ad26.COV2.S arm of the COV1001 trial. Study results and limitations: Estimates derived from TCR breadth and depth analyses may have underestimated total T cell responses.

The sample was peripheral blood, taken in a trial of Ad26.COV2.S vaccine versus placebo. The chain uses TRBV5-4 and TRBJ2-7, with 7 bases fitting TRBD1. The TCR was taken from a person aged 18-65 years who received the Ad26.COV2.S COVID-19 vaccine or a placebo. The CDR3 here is CASSSTGQAYEQYF. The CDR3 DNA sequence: TGTGCCAGCAGCTCTACTGGACAGGCCTACGAGCAGTACTTC.